This T cell receptor beta chain was sequenced in a study of PD-L1 blockade in urothelial cancer. Study-wide context: Bladder-origin urothelial cancer in males described most of the roughly 30 patients. Patients had undergone 0 to 3 prior chemotherapy regimens. T cells were recovered from blood samples at a median of around 130,000.

The assay was immunoSEQ multiplex PCR, and TCRdb's table has in-frame clones only and misses some. The sample holds about 95,000 clones, almost 90% seen once. Indicated time point: pretreatment peripheral blood. Peripheral blood mononuclear cells were collected from every patient before and during treatment, yielding between 1 and 8 samples per patient. The CDR3 runs 13 residues. Between the trimmed V and J ends, which lost 5 bases and 3 bases, there was a span of 10 bases. CDR1 is SNHLY and CDR2 is FYNNEI in the germline V gene. This clone has a handful of counts. The sequence derives from a man in his 60s with urothelial cancer. The V and J genes are TRBV2 and TRBJ1-1; D uncertain. This sample comprised PBMCs, obtained around atezolizumab (anti-PD-L1) treatment. This CDR3 reads CASSSSGYTEAFF. For the CDR3, the DNA is TGTGCCAGCAGTTCCTCGGGGTACACTGAAGCTTTCTTT.